This TCR beta chain appears in the sequencing data of a study of blood T cell repertoires in COVID-19. About the research overall: The cDNA or gDNA used as material had been derived from T cells, B-cell-depleted T cells, or PBMCs.

This CDR3 has 14 amino acids. CDR1 and CDR2 from the germline V gene are PRHDT and FYEKMQ (reference sequence). V lost 5 bases and J 3 bases, leaving 13 bases between the germline ends. Profiling relied on immunoSEQ multiplex PCR, and the TCRdb table lists in-frame clones only, not all of them. The data contain 130,000 to 150,000 clones, about 87% of them seen just once; the ten biggest clones take up less than 45%. The chain is built from TRBV13 and TRBJ1-1; D uncertain. Sequences were obtained from peripheral blood. The clonotype was recovered from a man over 45 who had recovered from COVID-19. This CDR3 reads CASSLVRHDTEAFF. DNA for the CDR3: TGTGCCAGCAGCCTTGTTAGACATGACACTGAAGCTTTCTTT.